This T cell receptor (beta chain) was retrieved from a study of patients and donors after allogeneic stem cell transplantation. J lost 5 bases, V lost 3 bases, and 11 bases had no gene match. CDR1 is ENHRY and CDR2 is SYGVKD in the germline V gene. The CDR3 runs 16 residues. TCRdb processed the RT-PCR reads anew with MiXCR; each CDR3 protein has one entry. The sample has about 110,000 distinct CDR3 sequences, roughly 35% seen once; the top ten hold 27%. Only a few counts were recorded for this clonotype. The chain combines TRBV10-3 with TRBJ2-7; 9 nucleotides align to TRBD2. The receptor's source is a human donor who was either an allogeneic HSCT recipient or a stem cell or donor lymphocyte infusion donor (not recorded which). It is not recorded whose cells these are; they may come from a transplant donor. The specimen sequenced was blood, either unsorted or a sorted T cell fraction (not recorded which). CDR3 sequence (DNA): TGTGCCATCAGTGATCGACTAGCGGCCAGAGGTAACGAGCAGTACTTC. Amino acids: CAISDRLAARGNEQYF.